This TCR beta chain was documented in a study of early T cells in non-severe SARS-CoV-2 infection. TCRdb called the 5' RACE reads again in MiXCR, with one record for every CDR3 protein. The repertoire holds about 50,000 distinct CDR3 sequences, with less than 15% as singletons. Deletions cut 5 bases from V and 4 bases from J, with 12 bases between. Germline V CDR1 and CDR2: SGHDT, YYEEEE. This CDR3 has 13 amino acids. Specimen: whole blood. This chain links TRBV5-6 with TRBJ1-2; possible D gene TRBD1, 6 bases. The sequence came from an adult who was a healthcare worker with PCR-confirmed SARS-CoV-2 infection or an uninfected control (not recorded which). CDR3 residues: CASSLRGFYGYTF. Here the CDR3 DNA reads TGTGCCAGCAGTCTAAGGGGGTTCTATGGCTACACCTTC.